The subject of this entry is one T cell receptor beta chain. The germline V and J ends were trimmed by 9 bases and 5 bases, with 11 bases remaining between them. The CDR3 consists of 12 residues. Germline CDR1 KGHSH, CDR2 LQKENI. The sample comes from a study of blood T cell repertoires in COVID-19. Study-level background: Nucleic acid was either cDNA or gDNA, and it came from T cells, B-cell-depleted T cells, or PBMCs.

Some clones are missing from TCRdb's copy, which holds only in-frame ones; the method was immunoSEQ multiplex PCR. There are some 150,000 clones in the sample; 88% occur only once, and over 2% lies in the top ten. The sample was peripheral blood. This clonotype was sampled from a human donor in a cohort sampled during active COVID-19. The V gene is TRBV18, the J gene TRBJ2-1; TRBD2 is a possible D gene (5 bases). The CDR3, as DNA: TGTGCCAGTCTGAGGGTGGACAATGAGCAGTTCTTC. Translation gives CASLRVDNEQFF.